This T cell receptor (beta chain) was captured by sequencing in a study of T cells in Graves' hyperthyroidism and ophthalmopathy. Points on this clonotype: Its antigen is not identified.

Unmatched junction bases numbered 10, after V lost 5 bases and J lost 4 bases. This CDR3 comprises 17 residues. Germline V gene lookup returns CDR1 SGHAT and CDR2 FQNNGV. Regions amplified from RNA transcripts were the TCR beta CDR3 regions. Carried out on the TCR CDR3, a first-round RT-PCR used the HTBI primer set. TCRdb re-called the multiplex PCR reads through MiXCR, storing one row per CDR3 protein. The data contain hundreds of thousands of distinct CDR3 sequences, 45% of them singletons. General observations from the study: Model output signaled ophthalmopathy a median around 5.9 months ahead of onset.

The source is an adult man with Graves' disease, either hyperthyroidism or ophthalmopathy (not recorded which). The material sequenced was peripheral blood or thyroid tissue (not recorded which). This sequence joins TRBV11-2 and TRBJ1-5, with 11 bases that match TRBD1. CDR3 nucleotide sequence: TGTGCCAGCAGCCAAGGTCTGGGGACAGGGGGGAATCAGCCCCAGCATTTT. Encoded protein: CASSQGLGTGGNQPQHF.